A selection of T cell receptor beta chains follows, all from one sample in a study of control samples from healthy donors and cancer patients. Assay used: immunoSEQ multiplex PCR; TCRdb lists only in-frame clones, some missing. The sample lists around 93,000 clones; roughly 92% were seen once. Sequencing was done on a sample of blood. These receptors all stem from a human donor in good health. The donor label of this sample is uncertain. Each CDR3 is given with its conserved first and last residue. A D gene is named only where the DNA matches it firmly. Clone size is stated in some rows and not others, as once, few, many or a class when expanded.

abundance	d_gene	v_gene	j_gene	CDR3nt	CDR3aa
-	-	TRBV7-6	TRBJ2-2	TGTGCCAGCAGCCGGGGTGCGAACACCGGGGAGCTGTTTTTT	CASSRGANTGELFF
once	TRBD2	TRBV27	TRBJ2-3	TGTGCCAGCAGTTTATATCAGCGGGGGAGCACAGATACGCAGTATTTT	CASSLYQRGSTDTQYF
-	TRBD1	TRBV24-1	TRBJ2-3	TGTGCCACCAGTGATTTGCAATTGACAGGGGGCGCAGATACGCAGTATTTT	CATSDLQLTGGADTQYF
-	-	TRBV19	TRBJ2-1	TGTGCCAGTACCCTCAGAGGGGGGGCCTACAATGAGCAGTTCTTC	CASTLRGGAYNEQFF
-	-	TRBV11-3	TRBJ2-2	TGTGCCAGCAGCTTAAGGGGTTGGGGGACACTGAACACCGGGGAGCTGTTTTTT	CASSLRGWGTLNTGELFF
-	-	TRBV6-5	TRBJ2-7	TGTGCCAGCAGCAGGGACGGCCTAGACTCCTACGAGCAGTACTTC	CASSRDGLDSYEQYF
-	-	TRBV14	TRBJ2-5	TGTGCCAGCAGCCCAGGACTTTTAGAGACCCAGTACTTC	CASSPGLLETQYF
-	-	TRBV19	TRBJ2-3	TGTGCCAGTAGTATAGGTCAGGGAGCAGATACGCAGTATTTT	CASSIGQGADTQYF
-	-	TRBV6-1	TRBJ1-5	TGTGCCAGCAGTGAATCCCGAGCGGGGCGGCCCCAGCATTTT	CASSESRAGRPQHF
-	-	TRBV5-5	TRBJ2-5	TGTGCCAGCAGCCGCGGACAGATCCAAGAGACCCAGTACTTC	CASSRGQIQETQYF
-	TRBD1	TRBV6-1	TRBJ2-7	TGTGCCAGCAGTGAAGCCGGGACAGGGTCCTACGAGCAGTACTTC	CASSEAGTGSYEQYF
-	-	TRBV19	TRBJ2-2	TGTGCCAGTAGTATACAGGGAAACACCGGGGAGCTGTTTTTT	CASSIQGNTGELFF
-	TRBD1	TRBV6-5	TRBJ1-5	TGTGCCAGCAGGGACAGGGGGCCCAATCAGCCCCAGCATTTT	CASRDRGPNQPQHF
-	TRBD1	TRBV28	TRBJ1-1	TGTGCCAGCAGCTCGGGGACAGGGAAGACTGAAGCTTTCTTT	CASSSGTGKTEAFF
-	-	TRBV6-5	TRBJ1-1	TGTGCCAGCAGTTACTCGAGGGGGACTGAAGCTTTCTTT	CASSYSRGTEAFF
-	-	TRBV7-6	TRBJ2-5	TGTGCCAGCAGCCGTCGGGGGGCACCTCAAGAGACCCAGTACTTC	CASSRRGAPQETQYF
-	-	TRBV19	TRBJ1-4	TGTGCCAGTAGTATCGGCGGGATTACTAATGAAAAACTGTTTTTT	CASSIGGITNEKLFF
-	TRBD1	TRBV7-2	TRBJ2-7	TGTGCCAGCAGCAAGGACAGGCTTAAGCAGTACTTC	CASSKDRLKQYF
-	-	TRBV5-1	TRBJ1-2	TGCGCCAGCAGCTTGAGTGTTCAGTCCAGGGATGGCTACACCTTC	CASSLSVQSRDGYTF
-	-	TRBV7-9	TRBJ1-1	TGTGCCAGCAGCTCAGACAAACGGGATCCTTTCTTT	CASSSDKRDPFF
-	-	TRBV6-1	TRBJ1-2	TGTGCCAGCAGTGAATCCCCGGGAGTGAATGGCTACACCTTC	CASSESPGVNGYTF
-	-	TRBV2	TRBJ2-1	TGTGCCAGCAGGAAGGGGTACAATGAGCAGTTCTTC	CASRKGYNEQFF
-	-	TRBV2	TRBJ2-7	TGTGCCAGCAGTGACTACGGACGGGCCTCCTACGAGCAGTACTTC	CASSDYGRASYEQYF
-	-	TRBV12-3/TRBV12-4	TRBJ2-3	TGTGCCAGCAGTCCCCAGCGTGCCGGGGCGCAGTATTTT	CASSPQRAGAQYF
-	-	TRBV28	TRBJ1-2	TGTGCCAGCAGTTTACTGCAACAGGATAACTATGGCTACACCTTC	CASSLLQQDNYGYTF
-	-	TRBV7-8	TRBJ2-5	TGTGCCAGCAGCCTTACCGGGTCCCAAGAGACCCAGTACTTC	CASSLTGSQETQYF
-	-	TRBV2	TRBJ1-1	TGTGCCAGCAGTGAAGCGCGGGGATTGCGGGCTGAAGCTTTCTTT	CASSEARGLRAEAFF
-	TRBD1	TRBV7-2	TRBJ2-5	TGTGCCAGCAGCTTAGTACCCCCGGGACAGGGAGAGACCCAGTACTTC	CASSLVPPGQGETQYF
-	-	TRBV21-1	TRBJ1-1	TGTGCCAGCGATAATCCAGGACGTGTTAACACTGAAGCTTTCTTT	CASDNPGRVNTEAFF
-	TRBD1	TRBV5-4	TRBJ2-2	TGTGCCAGCAGCGCTCCGACAGGGTTAACCGGGGAGCTGTTTTTT	CASSAPTGLTGELFF
-	-	TRBV6-6	TRBJ1-1	TGTGCCAGCAGTTACGGGGACACTGAAGCTTTCTTT	CASSYGDTEAFF
-	-	TRBV12-5	TRBJ1-3	TGTGCTAGTGGACCCAGGACGCCGGATACCGGTGGAAACACCATATATTTT	CASGPRTPDTGGNTIYF
-	TRBD1	TRBV2	TRBJ2-1	TGTGCCAGCAGTCCGGGACAGCAATACAATGAGCAGTTCTTC	CASSPGQQYNEQFF
-	-	TRBV12-3/TRBV12-4	TRBJ1-5	TGTGCCAGCAGTTTAGGGGGGCCTCAGCCCCAGCATTTT	CASSLGGPQPQHF
-	TRBD2	TRBV4-1	TRBJ2-1	TGCGCCAGCAGCCAAGGACTAGCGGGGGGGCTCGATGAGCAGTTCTTC	CASSQGLAGGLDEQFF
-	TRBD2	TRBV4-2	TRBJ2-3	TGTGCCAGCAGCCAAGGGCTAGCGGGGGCCGGCCGTGAATCCTTAACGCAGTATTTT	CASSQGLAGAGRESLTQYF
few	-	TRBV6-1	TRBJ2-7	TGTGCCAGCAGTGAAGCTTACAGGGTCTACTCCTACGAGCAGTACTTC	CASSEAYRVYSYEQYF
-	-	TRBV5-1	TRBJ1-5	TGCGCCAGCAGCTTGGGTGTTTTCAATCAGCCCCAGCATTTT	CASSLGVFNQPQHF
-	TRBD1	TRBV5-1	TRBJ2-7	TGCGCCAGCAGCTCCTTACCTACCGGGACAGGGCTCACCTACGAGCAGTACTTC	CASSSLPTGTGLTYEQYF
-	TRBD2	TRBV7-9	TRBJ2-5	TGTGCCAGCAGCTTACGACTAGCGGGGGGACAAGAGACCCAGTACTTC	CASSLRLAGGQETQYF
once	-	TRBV12-3/TRBV12-4	TRBJ1-5	TGTGCCAGCAGTTTTCAGGGGTTGCAGCCCCAGCATTTT	CASSFQGLQPQHF
few	-	TRBV6-6	TRBJ1-5	TGTGCCAGCAGTTACCGGCTTTGGCGGGATCAGCCCCAGCATTTT	CASSYRLWRDQPQHF
-	-	TRBV5-8	TRBJ2-5	TGTGCCAGCAGCTTGGAGCTCCAAGAGACCCAGTACTTC	CASSLELQETQYF
-	-	TRBV5-1	TRBJ2-3	TGCGCCAGCGCCCCCCGGGACGGAATCACAGATACGCAGTATTTT	CASAPRDGITDTQYF
-	-	TRBV11-2	TRBJ2-5	TGTGCCAGCAGCTTCTACCAGCAAGAGACTCAGTACTTC	CASSFYQQETQYF
-	TRBD2	TRBV11-3	TRBJ2-2	TGTGCCAGCAGCTCGCATGGGGGGGAAACCGGGGAGCTGTTTTTT	CASSSHGGETGELFF
-	-	TRBV9	TRBJ2-1	TGTGCCAGCAGCGTACAGGGGCGCCCCAGGGATGAGCAGTTCTTC	CASSVQGRPRDEQFF
-	-	TRBV4-2	TRBJ1-2	TGTGCCAGCAGCCAAGAAAGGGTTGACTATGGCTACACCTTC	CASSQERVDYGYTF
-	TRBD1	TRBV6-5	TRBJ2-1	TGTGCCAGCAGTTACATACAGGGGGCGTCCAATGAGCAGTTCTTC	CASSYIQGASNEQFF
-	-	TRBV6-6	TRBJ2-1	TGTGCCAGCAGTTACGGGATATACAATGAGCAGTTCTTC	CASSYGIYNEQFF
-	-	TRBV2	TRBJ2-3	TGTGCCAGCAGAAGGGACCCAGATACGCAGTATTTT	CASRRDPDTQYF
once	-	TRBV12-3/TRBV12-4	TRBJ2-1	TGTGCCAGCAGTTTAACGGTCGACCATGAGCAGTTCTTC	CASSLTVDHEQFF
-	TRBD1	TRBV30	TRBJ1-2	TGTGCCTGGGGGAAAACAGGGGAATATGGCTACACCTTC	CAWGKTGEYGYTF
-	-	TRBV11-2	TRBJ2-2	TGTGCCAGCAGCTTAGGCTTCGCGAACACCGGGGAGCTGTTTTTT	CASSLGFANTGELFF
-	-	TRBV15	TRBJ1-1	TGTGCCACCAGCAGAGGGAGTGGGGAAGAAGCTTTCTTT	CATSRGSGEEAFF
-	TRBD1	TRBV7-9	TRBJ1-2	TGTGCCAGCAGGGAAGCCGGGACAGGCGCCTATGGCTACACCTTC	CASREAGTGAYGYTF
once	-	TRBV19	TRBJ1-1	TGTGCCAGTAGTATTGCGGTGAACACTGAAGCTTTCTTT	CASSIAVNTEAFF
-	TRBD1	TRBV7-8	TRBJ1-4	TGTGCCAGCAGCATCGGGACAGGGAATGAAAAACTGTTTTTT	CASSIGTGNEKLFF
-	-	TRBV6-1	TRBJ1-4	TGTGCCAGCAGACAGGGCGTTGGAAAACTGTTTTTT	CASRQGVGKLFF